These 8 T cell receptor beta chains share one sample of origin, sequenced in a study of cytomegalovirus exposure and HLA in healthy donors. Vbeta (60) and Jbeta (13) primers were used in the PCR. Clones were sequenced by immunoSEQ multiplex PCR, and TCRdb holds only the in-frame ones, with some missing. Of about 140,000 clones in the sample, approximately 84% are singletons; the top ten hold less than 1.5%. The sample consisted of PBMCs. The receptor set was obtained from a man younger than 40 in good health and CMV-seropositive.

This sequence joins TRBV28 and TRBJ2-5; tentative D call: TRBD1 (6 bases). The tail of the sequence fits TRBJ2-7 better, so the J call may be wrong. Germline CDR1 reads MDHEN; CDR2 reads SYDVKM. CDR3 length: 13 amino acids. For the CDR3, the DNA is TGTGCCAGCAGTTTACCCACAGGGTACGAGCAGTACTTC. This codes for CASSLPTGYEQYF.

V is TRBV6-4 and J is TRBJ2-1; 9 bases line up with TRBD2. V lost 2 bases to trimming and J lost 8 bases; unmatched junction nucleotides: 10. The CDR3 runs to 16 residues. Looked up from germline, CDR1 is MRHNA and CDR2 is SNTAGT. The CDR3 DNA reads as TGTGCCAGCAGTGACGGTGGCGGGAGGGCCCCCGATGAGCAGTTCTTC. This codes for CASSDGGGRAPDEQFF.

The V gene is TRBV5-1, the J gene TRBJ2-3, with 12 bases aligning to TRBD2. CDR1 is SGHRS, CDR2 YFSETQ, per germline. The CDR3 spans 16 residues. V lost 0 bases, J lost 6 bases, and 5 bases stayed unmatched. For the CDR3, the DNA is TGCGCCAGCAGCTTGGCTAGCGGGGGGGCCCTGGATACGCAGTATTTT. The encoded protein is CASSLASGGALDTQYF. The variable domain in full, completed from reference TRBV5-1 and TRBJ2-3, reads KAGVTQTPRYLIKTRGQQVTLSCSPISGHRSVSWYQQTPGQGLQFLFEYFSETQRNKGNFPGRFSGRQFSNSRSEMNVSTLELGDSALYLCASSLASGGALDTQYFGPGTRLTVL.

The chain has TRBV27 and TRBJ1-1; 9 bases agree with TRBD1. J gave up 1 base and V 5 bases, and 8 bases lay outside the gene matches. Germline loops: CDR1 MNHEY, CDR2 SMNVEV (reference sequence). The CDR3 loop spans 16 amino acids. The CDR3 DNA sequence: TGTGCCAGCAGTCCCTGGGACAGGGTTGGGAACACTGAAGCTTTCTTT. Encoded protein: CASSPWDRVGNTEAFF.

The CDR3 sequence: CASSLDGAYEQYF. In DNA form, the CDR3 reads TGCGCCAGCAGCTTGGACGGTGCCTACGAGCAGTACTTC. The chain employs TRBV5-1 and TRBJ2-7; D unclear. Trimming stripped 0 bases from V and 2 bases from J, with 6 bases between. The length of the CDR3 is 13 residues. The germline V gene encodes CDR1 SGHRS and CDR2 YFSETQ. Supplemented by reference TRBV5-1 and TRBJ2-7, the full variable domain reads KAGVTQTPRYLIKTRGQQVTLSCSPISGHRSVSWYQQTPGQGLQFLFEYFSETQRNKGNFPGRFSGRQFSNSRSEMNVSTLELGDSALYLCASSLDGAYEQYFGPGTRLTVT.

The V and J genes are TRBV5-1 and TRBJ1-2; no reliable D call. Trimming removed 6 bases at V and 0 bases at J, with 15 bases between. Germline-derived CDR1 and CDR2 are SGHRS and YFSETQ. The CDR3 is 15 amino acids. CDR3 residues: CASTEFGVANYGYTF. The CDR3 nucleotides read TGCGCCAGCACAGAATTCGGGGTGGCTAACTATGGCTACACCTTC.

The J gene is TRBJ2-7, the V gene TRBV10-1, with TRBD2 as a possible D gene (5 bases). The germline V gene encodes CDR1 WNHNN and CDR2 SYGVQD (reference sequence). V lost 9 bases and J lost 1, with 25 bases in between. The CDR3 covers 17 residues. CDR3 residues: CARINGNTLLTSYEQYF. In DNA, the CDR3 is TGCGCCAGGATCAACGGGAACACCCTCCTTACGTCCTACGAGCAGTACTTC.

V and J are TRBV11-3 and TRBJ2-7, with 10 bases aligning to TRBD2. This CDR3 is built from 17 residues. J gave up 4 bases and V 3 bases, and 12 bases lay outside the gene matches. Germline V gene sequence: CDR1 SGHNT, CDR2 YENEEA. In nucleotides, the CDR3 is TGTGCCAGCAGCTTTGGAGCCTCTAGCGGGAGACGGTACGAGCAGTACTTC. Its protein product is CASSFGASSGRRYEQYF. The complete variable domain, with remaining parts taken from reference TRBV11-3 and TRBJ2-7, reads EAGVVQSPRYKIIEKKQPVAFWCNPISGHNTLYWYLQNLGQGPELLIRYENEEAVDDSQLPKDRFSAERLKGVDSTLKIQPAELGDSAVYLCASSFGASSGRRYEQYFGPGTRLTVT.